Listed below are T cell receptor beta chains from one sample, sequenced in a study of T cells in Graves' hyperthyroidism and ophthalmopathy. Via MiXCR, TCRdb re-called the multiplex PCR reads, giving one row per CDR3 protein. The data contain approximately 740,000 distinct CDR3 sequences, less than 15% of them singletons. Sequenced sample: blood. These TCRs come from a woman younger than 30 with Graves' hyperthyroidism. Each CDR3 is given with its conserved first and last residue.

v_call cdr3_aa
TRBV19 CAKSGFPTNEKLFF
TRBV2 CASSVGTSGRRGTGELFF
TRBV2 CASVTGSWGTEAFF
TRBV28 CASSLVANTQYF
TRBV9 CASSGSRGGELFF
TRBV4-2 CASSLSQTATYEQYF
TRBV20-1 CSVGGYGTDTQYF
TRBV7-9 CASSLAVGTTYEQYF
TRBV7-9 CASSPSTTTFSYEQYF
TRBV6-5 CASSYSSGWSSYNEQFF
TRBV27 CASSSPLLYGETQYF
TRBV11-1 CASSLTGGPSYEQYF
TRBV5-1 CASSLLAGTSYEQYF
TRBV4-1 CASSQDRQGYEQYF
TRBV27 CASTKGTKFNTEAFF
TRBV5-4 CASSLSQVNSPLHF
TRBV4-1 CASSRTLAAYEQYF
TRBV19 CASTAPGWSTQYF
TRBV7-2 CASSLLAAPYEQYF
TRBV25-1 CASSEFGGPQAFF
TRBV4-1 CASSPHRFVGFLNGYQETQYF
TRBV30 CAWSVSWDRGFLAEAFF
TRBV4-1 CASRLSPDGNTEAFF
TRBV12-3/TRBV12-4 CASSGTAYGYTF
TRBV30 CAWSLMNTEAFF
TRBV28 CASHDRGNSGNTIYF
TRBV7-8 CASSPRKERTDTQYF
TRBV7-8 CASSSRRDGTYNEQFF
TRBV7-3 CASSLTGTNTGELFF
TRBV7-3 CASSFSGTASGDTQYF
TRBV24-1 CATSDPGTSGRSDTQYF
TRBV7-2 CASSRPPWTETQYF
TRBV20-1 CSARRREVWTGTSGHEQYF
TRBV7-9 CASSSRANVLTF
TRBV2 CARAGTLAGTSGSLSYNEQFF
TRBV6-4 CASRNMGSNTEAFF
TRBV29-1 CSVEDPFAGGLTEAFF
TRBV12-3/TRBV12-4 CASSLAGSGSYEQYF
TRBV20-1 CSARDLLRGGTGELFF
TRBV28 CASSFSVAGETQYF
TRBV7-8 CASSPGFAGVSRTDTQYF
TRBV3-1 CASRAGTKNTEAFF
TRBV12-3/TRBV12-4 CASRTRAGTGELFF
TRBV6-2/TRBV6-3 CASTSRGVRSYEQYF
TRBV3-1 CASSQAYSGNTIYF
TRBV3-1 CASSQERLAGDTDTQYF
TRBV7-2 CASSLMRSYEQYF
TRBV28 CASRSYRDQETQYF
TRBV11-2 CASREQLTSYNEQFF
TRBV6-2/TRBV6-3 CASQSQGWSGRNTDTQYF
TRBV12-3/TRBV12-4 CASSPSMGPSNQPQHF
TRBV7-9 CASSPPDSGNIYGYTF
TRBV20-1 CSASPTSGRAEQYF
TRBV9 CASSVNSYQPQHF